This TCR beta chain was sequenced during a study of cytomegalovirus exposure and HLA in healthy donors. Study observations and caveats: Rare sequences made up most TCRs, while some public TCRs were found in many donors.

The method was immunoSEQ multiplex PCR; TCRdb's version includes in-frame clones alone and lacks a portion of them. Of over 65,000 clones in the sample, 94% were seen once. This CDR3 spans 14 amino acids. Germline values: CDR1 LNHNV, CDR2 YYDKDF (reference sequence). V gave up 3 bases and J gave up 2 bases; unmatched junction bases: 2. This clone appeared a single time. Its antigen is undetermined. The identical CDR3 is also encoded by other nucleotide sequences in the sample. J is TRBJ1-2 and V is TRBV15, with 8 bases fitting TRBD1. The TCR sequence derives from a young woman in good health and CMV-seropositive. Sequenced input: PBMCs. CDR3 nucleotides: TGTGCCACCAGCAGGGACAGGGCCAACTATGGCTACACCTTC. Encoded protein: CATSRDRANYGYTF. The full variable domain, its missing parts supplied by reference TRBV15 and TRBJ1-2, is DAMVIQNPRYQVTQFGKPVTLSCSQTLNHNVMYWYQQKSSQAPKLLFHYYDKDFNNEADTPDNFQSRRPNTSFCFLDIRSPGLGDTAMYLCATSRDRANYGYTFGSGTRLTVV.